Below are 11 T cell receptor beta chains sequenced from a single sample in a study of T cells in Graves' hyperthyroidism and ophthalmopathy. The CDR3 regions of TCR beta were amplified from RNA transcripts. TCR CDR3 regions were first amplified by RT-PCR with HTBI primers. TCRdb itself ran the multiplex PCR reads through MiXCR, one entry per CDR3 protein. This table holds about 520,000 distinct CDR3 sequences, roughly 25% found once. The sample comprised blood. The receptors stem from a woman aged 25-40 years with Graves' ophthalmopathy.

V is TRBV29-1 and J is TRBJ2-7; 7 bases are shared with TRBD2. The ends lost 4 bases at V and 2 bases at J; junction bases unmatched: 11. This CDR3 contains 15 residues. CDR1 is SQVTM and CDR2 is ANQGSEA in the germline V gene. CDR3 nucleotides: TGCAGCGTTGCCTCGGGGGGAGGGGCTGCCTACGAGCAGTACTTC. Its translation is CSVASGGGAAYEQYF.

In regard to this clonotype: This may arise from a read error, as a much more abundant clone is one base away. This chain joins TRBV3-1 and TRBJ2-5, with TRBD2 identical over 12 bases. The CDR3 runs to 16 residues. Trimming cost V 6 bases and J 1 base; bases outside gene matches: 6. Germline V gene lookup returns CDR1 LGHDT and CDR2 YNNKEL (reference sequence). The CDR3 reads CASSHGLAGSQETQYF. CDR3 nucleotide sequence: TGTGCCAGCAGTCACGGACTAGCGGGGTCCCAAGAGACCCAGTACTTC.

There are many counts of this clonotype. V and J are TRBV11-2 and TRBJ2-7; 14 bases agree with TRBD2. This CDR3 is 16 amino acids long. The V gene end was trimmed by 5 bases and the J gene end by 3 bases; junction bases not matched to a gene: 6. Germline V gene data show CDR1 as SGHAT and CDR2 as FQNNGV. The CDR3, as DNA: TGTGCCAGCAGCCGAGGGGGACTAGCGGGGGTCTACGAGCAGTACTTC. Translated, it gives CASSRGGLAGVYEQYF.

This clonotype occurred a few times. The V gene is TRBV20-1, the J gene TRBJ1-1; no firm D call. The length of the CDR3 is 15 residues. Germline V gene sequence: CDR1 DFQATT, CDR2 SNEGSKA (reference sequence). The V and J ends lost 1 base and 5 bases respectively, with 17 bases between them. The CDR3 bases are TGCAGTGCTAGAGGTGGGTCTGGGAGGATGACTGAAGCTTTCTTT. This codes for CSARGGSGRMTEAFF.

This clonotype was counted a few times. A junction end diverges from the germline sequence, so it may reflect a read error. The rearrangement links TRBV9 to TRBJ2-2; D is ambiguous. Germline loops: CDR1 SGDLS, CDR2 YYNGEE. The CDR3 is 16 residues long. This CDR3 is CASNVGIGPQAGELFF. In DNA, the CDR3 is TGTGCCAGCAACGTAGGGATAGGTCCCCAAGCCGGGGAGCTGTTTTTT.

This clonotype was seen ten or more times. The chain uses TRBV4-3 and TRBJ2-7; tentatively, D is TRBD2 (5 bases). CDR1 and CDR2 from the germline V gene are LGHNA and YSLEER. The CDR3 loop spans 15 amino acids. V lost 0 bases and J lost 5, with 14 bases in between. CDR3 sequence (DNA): TGCGCCAGCAGCCAAGATCTCCTTGACGGGAACGAGCAGTACTTC. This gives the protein CASSQDLLDGNEQYF.

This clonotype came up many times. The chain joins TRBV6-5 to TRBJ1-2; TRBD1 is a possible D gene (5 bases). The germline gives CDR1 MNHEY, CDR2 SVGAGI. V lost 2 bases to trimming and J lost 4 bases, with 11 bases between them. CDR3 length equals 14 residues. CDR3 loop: CASSYGDSGYGYTF. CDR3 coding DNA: TGTGCCAGCAGTTACGGTGACAGCGGCTATGGCTACACCTTC.

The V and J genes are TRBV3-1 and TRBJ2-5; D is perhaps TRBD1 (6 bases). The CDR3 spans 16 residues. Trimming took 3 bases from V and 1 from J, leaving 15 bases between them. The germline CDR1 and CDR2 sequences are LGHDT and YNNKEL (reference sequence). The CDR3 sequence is CASSQEADRPQETQYF. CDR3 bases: TGTGCCAGCAGCCAGGAGGCCGACAGGCCCCAAGAGACCCAGTACTTC.

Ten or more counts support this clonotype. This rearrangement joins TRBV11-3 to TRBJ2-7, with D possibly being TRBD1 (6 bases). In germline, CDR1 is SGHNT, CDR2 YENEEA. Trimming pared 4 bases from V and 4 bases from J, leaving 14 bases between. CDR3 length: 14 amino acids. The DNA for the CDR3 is TGTGCCAGCAGCTCGACTGAGGGGGTTTACGAGCAGTACTTC. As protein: CASSSTEGVYEQYF.

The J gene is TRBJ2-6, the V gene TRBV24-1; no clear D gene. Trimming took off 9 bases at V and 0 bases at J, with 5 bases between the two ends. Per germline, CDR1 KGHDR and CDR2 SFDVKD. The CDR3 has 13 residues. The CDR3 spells CATANSGANVLTF. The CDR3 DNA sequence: TGTGCCACCGCGAACTCTGGGGCCAACGTCCTGACTTTC.

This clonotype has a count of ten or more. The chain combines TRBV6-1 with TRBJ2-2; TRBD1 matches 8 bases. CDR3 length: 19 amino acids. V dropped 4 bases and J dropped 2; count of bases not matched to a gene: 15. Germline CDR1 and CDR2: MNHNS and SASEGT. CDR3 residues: CASSAGTGNPWFNTGELFF. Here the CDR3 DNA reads TGTGCCAGCAGTGCCGGGACAGGCAACCCCTGGTTTAACACCGGGGAGCTGTTTTTT.